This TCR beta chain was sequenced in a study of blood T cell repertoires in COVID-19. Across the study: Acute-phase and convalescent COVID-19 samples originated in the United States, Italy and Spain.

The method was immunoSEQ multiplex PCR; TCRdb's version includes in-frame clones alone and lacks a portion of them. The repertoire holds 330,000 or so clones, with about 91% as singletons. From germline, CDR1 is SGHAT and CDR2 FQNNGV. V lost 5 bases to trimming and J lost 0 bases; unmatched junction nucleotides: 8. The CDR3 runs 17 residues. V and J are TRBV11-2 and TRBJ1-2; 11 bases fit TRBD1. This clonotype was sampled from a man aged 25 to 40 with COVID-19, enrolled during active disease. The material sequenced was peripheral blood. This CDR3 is CASSRDGTGGPNYGYTF. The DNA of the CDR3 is TGTGCCAGCAGCAGAGACGGGACAGGGGGTCCTAACTATGGCTACACCTTC. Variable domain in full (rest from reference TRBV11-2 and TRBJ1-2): EAGVAQSPRYKIIEKRQSVAFWCNPISGHATLYWYQQILGQGPKLLIQFQNNGVVDDSQLPKDRFSAERLKGVDSTLKIQPAKLEDSAVYLCASSRDGTGGPNYGYTFGSGTRLTVV.